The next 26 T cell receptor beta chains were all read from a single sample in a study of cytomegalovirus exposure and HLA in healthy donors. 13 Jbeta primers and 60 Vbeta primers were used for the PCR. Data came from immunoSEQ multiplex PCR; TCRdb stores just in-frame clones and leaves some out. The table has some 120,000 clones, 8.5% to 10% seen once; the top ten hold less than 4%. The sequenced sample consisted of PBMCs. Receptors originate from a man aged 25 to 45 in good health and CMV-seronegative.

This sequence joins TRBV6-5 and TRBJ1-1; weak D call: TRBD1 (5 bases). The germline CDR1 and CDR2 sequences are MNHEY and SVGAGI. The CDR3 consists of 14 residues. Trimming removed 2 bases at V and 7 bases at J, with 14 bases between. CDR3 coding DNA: TGTGCCAGCAGTTACATTGCCAGGGATAATGAAGCTTTCTTT. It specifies CASSYIARDNEAFF.

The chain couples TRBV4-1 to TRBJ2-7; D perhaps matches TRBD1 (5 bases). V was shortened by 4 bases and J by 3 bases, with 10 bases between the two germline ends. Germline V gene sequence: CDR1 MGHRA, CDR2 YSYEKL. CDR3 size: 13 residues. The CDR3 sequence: CASSRQGVYEQYF. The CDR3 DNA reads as TGCGCCAGCAGCCGCCAGGGCGTCTACGAGCAGTACTTC.

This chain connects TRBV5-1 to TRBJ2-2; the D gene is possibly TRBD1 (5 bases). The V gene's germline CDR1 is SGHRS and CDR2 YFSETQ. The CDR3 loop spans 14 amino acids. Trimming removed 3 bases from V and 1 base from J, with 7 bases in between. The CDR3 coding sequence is TGCGCCAGCAGCTCCGGACAGAACACCGGGGAGCTGTTTTTT. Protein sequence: CASSSGQNTGELFF.

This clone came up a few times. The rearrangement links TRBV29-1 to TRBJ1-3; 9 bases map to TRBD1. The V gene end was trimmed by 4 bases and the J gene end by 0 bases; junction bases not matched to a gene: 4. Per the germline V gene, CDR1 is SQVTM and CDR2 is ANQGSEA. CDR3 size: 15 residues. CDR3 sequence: CSVGGTGYSGNTIYF. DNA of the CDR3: TGCAGCGTTGGGGGGACAGGGTACTCTGGAAACACCATATATTTT.

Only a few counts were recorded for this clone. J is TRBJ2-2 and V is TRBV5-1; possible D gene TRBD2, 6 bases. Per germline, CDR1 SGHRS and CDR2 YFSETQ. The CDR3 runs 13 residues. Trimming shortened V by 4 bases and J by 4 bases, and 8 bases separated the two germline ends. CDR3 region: CASSPEGTGELFF. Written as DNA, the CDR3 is TGCGCCAGCAGCCCGGAGGGCACCGGGGAGCTGTTTTTT.

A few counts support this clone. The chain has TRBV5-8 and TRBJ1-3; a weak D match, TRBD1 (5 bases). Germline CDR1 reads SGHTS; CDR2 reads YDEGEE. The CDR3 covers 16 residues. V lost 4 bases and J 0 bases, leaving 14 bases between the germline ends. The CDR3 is CASSPLWGGSGNTIYF. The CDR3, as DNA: TGTGCCAGCAGCCCCCTGTGGGGGGGCTCTGGAAACACCATATATTTT.

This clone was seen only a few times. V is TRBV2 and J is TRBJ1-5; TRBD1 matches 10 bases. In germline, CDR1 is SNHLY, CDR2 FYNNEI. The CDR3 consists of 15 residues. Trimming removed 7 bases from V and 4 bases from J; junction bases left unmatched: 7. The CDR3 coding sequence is TGTGCCAGCACCTCCCTGGACAGGGGGAATCAGCCCCAGCATTTT. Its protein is CASTSLDRGNQPQHF.

The CDR3 sequence: CANGQAVGYGYTF. Here the CDR3 DNA reads TGTGCCAATGGACAGGCCGTGGGGTATGGCTACACCTTC. V usage is TRBV6-1 and J usage is TRBJ1-2; 7 bases match TRBD1. V dropped 10 bases and J dropped 5; count of bases not matched to a gene: 10. CDR3 length equals 13 residues. Germline assignment: CDR1 MNHNS and CDR2 SASEGT.

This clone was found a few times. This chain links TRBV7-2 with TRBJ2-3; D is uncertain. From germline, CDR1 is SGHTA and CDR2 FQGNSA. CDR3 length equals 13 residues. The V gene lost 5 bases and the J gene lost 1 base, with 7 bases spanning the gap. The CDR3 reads CASSLIRTDTQYF. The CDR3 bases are TGTGCCAGCAGCCTTATTCGCACAGATACGCAGTATTTT.

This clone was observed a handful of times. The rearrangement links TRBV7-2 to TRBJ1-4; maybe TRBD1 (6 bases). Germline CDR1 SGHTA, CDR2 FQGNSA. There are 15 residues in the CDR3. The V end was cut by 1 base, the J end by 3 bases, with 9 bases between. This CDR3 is CASSLGGGSNEKLFF. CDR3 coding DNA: TGTGCCAGCAGCTTAGGAGGGGGTTCTAATGAAAAACTGTTTTTT.

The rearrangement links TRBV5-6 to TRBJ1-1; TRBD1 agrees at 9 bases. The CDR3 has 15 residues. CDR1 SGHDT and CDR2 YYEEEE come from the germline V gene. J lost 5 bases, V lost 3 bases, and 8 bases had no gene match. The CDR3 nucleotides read TGTGCCAGCAGCTGGGGGGACAGGGCGGGTACTGAAGCTTTCTTT. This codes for CASSWGDRAGTEAFF.

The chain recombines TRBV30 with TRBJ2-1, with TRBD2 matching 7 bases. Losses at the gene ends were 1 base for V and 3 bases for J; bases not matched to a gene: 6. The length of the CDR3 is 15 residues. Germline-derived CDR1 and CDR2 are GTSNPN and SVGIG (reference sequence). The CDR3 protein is CAWSGREAYYNEQFF. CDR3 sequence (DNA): TGTGCCTGGAGTGGCCGGGAGGCCTACTACAATGAGCAGTTCTTC.

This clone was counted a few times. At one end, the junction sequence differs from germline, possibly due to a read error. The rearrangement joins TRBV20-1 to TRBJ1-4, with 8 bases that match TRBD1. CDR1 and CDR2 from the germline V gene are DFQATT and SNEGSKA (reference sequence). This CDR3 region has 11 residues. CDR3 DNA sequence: TGCAGTGCTAGTCTACCGGACAGGGTAATTTTT. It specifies CSASLPDRVIF.

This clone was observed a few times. CDR3 sequence (DNA): TGTGCCAGCAGCGGCGGGCGGGGCGGGGGGACCTACGAGCAGTACTTC. It specifies CASSGGRGGGTYEQYF. The V call is TRBV7-9, the J call TRBJ2-7; 8 nucleotides line up with TRBD2. The CDR3 runs to 16 residues. Germline V lookup: CDR1 SEHNR, CDR2 FQNEAQ (reference sequence). Trimming at V came to 5 bases and at J to 2 bases, leaving 11 bases not matched to a gene.

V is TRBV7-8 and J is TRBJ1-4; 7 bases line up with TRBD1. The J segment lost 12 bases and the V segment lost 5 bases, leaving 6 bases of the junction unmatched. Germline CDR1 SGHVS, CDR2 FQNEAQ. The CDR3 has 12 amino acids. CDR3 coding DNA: TGTGCCAGCAGCGAGGGGGCGGCGGAACTGTTTTTT. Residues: CASSEGAAELFF.

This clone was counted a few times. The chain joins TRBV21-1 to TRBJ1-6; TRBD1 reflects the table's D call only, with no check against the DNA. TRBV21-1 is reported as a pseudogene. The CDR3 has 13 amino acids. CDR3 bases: TGTGCCAGACTTAAAGGGGTTAATTCACCCCTCCACTTT. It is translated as CARLKGVNSPLHF.

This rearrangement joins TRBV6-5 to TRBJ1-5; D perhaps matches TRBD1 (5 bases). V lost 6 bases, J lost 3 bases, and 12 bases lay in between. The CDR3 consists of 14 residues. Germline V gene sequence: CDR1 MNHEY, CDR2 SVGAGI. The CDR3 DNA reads TGTGCCAGCAGGGACAAGCCATACAATCAGCCCCAGCATTTT. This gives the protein CASRDKPYNQPQHF.

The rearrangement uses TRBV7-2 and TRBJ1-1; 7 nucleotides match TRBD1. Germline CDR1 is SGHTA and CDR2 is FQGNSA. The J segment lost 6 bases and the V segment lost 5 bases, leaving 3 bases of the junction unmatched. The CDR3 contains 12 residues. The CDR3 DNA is TGTGCCAGCAGCCTAGACAGGGCTGAAGCTTTCTTT. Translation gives CASSLDRAEAFF.

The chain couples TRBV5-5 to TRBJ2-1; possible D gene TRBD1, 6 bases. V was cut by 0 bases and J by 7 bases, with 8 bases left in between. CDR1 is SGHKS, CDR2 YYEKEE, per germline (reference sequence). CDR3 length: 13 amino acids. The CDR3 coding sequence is TGTGCCAGCAGCTTGGACAGGGCGAATGAGCAGTTCTTC. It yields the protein CASSLDRANEQFF. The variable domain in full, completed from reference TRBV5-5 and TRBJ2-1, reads DAGVTQSPTHLIKTRGQQVTLRCSPISGHKSVSWYQQVLGQGPQFIFQYYEKEERGRGNFPDRFSARQFPNYSSELNVNALLLGDSALYLCASSLDRANEQFFGPGTRLTVL.

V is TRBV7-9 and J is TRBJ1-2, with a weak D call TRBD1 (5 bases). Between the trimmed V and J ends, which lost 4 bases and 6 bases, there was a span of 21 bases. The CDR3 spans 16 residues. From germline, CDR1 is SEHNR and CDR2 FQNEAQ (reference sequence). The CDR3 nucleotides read TGTGCCAGCAGCTCAACAGCAGGGTTGGGGGGGGATGGCTACACCTTC. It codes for CASSSTAGLGGDGYTF.

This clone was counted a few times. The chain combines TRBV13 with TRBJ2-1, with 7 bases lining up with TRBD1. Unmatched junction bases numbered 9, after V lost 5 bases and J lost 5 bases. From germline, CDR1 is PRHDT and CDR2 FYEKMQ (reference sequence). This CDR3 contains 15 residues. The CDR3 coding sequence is TGTGCCAGCAGCCTGGGGACAGCTTTTGACAATGAGCAGTTCTTC. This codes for CASSLGTAFDNEQFF. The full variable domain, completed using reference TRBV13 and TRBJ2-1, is AAGVIQSPRHLIKEKRETATLKCYPIPRHDTVYWYQQGPGQDPQFLISFYEKMQSDKGSIPDRFSAQQFSDYHSELNMSSLELGDSALYFCASSLGTAFDNEQFFGPGTRLTVL.

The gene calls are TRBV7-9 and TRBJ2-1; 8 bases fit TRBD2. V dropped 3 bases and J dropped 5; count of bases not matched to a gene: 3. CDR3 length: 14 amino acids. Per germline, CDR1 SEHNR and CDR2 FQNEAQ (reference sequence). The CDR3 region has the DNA TGTGCCAGCAGCTTCGGGGGGGCCCACAATGAGCAGTTCTTC. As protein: CASSFGGAHNEQFF.

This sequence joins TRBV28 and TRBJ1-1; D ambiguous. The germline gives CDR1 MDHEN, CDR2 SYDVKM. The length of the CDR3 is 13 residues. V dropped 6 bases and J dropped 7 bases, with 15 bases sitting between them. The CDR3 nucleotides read TGTGCCAGCAGCCCCCGTTGGGCAGTTGAAGCTTTCTTT. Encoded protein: CASSPRWAVEAFF.

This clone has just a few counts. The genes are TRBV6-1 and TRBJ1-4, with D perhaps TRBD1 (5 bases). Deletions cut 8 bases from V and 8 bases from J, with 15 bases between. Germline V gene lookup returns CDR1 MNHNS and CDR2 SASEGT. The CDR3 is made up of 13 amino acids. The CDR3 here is CASRGGSQEKLFF. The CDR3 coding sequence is TGTGCCAGCCGGGGGGGATCTCAAGAAAAACTGTTTTTT.

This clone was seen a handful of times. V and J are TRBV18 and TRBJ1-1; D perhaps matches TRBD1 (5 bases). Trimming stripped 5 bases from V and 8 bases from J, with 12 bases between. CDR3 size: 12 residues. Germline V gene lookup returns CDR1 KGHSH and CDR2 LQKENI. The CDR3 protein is CASSERGSEAFF. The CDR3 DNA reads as TGTGCCAGCTCAGAAAGGGGCTCCGAAGCTTTCTTT.

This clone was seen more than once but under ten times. CDR3 sequence reads: CASSIGDRNQPQHF. CDR3 DNA sequence: TGTGCCAGTAGTATTGGGGACAGGAATCAGCCCCAGCATTTT. The V and J genes are TRBV19 and TRBJ1-5; 8 bases agree with TRBD1. Germline lookup yields CDR1 LNHDA and CDR2 SQIVND (reference sequence). V lost 3 bases to trimming and J lost 4 bases; unmatched junction nucleotides: 2. CDR3 length: 14 amino acids. Supplemented by reference TRBV19 and TRBJ1-5, the full variable domain reads DGGITQSPKYLFRKEGQNVTLSCEQNLNHDAMYWYRQDPGQGLRLIYYSQIVNDFQKGDIAEGYSVSREKKESFPLTVTSAQKNPTAFYLCASSIGDRNQPQHFGDGTRLSIL.